This paragraph reports one T cell receptor (beta chain). Which antigen it targets is not known. No much larger clonotype is one base removed from it; base qualities were not supplied. For CDR1 and CDR2, the germline V gene (reference sequence) lists GTSNPN and SVGIG. Spanning cysteine to phenylalanine, the CDR3 consists of 13 amino acids. Of all the DNA, just the CDR3 is kept, 39 bases in frame from base 1. Relative to germline, V is 5 bases shorter and J is 12 bases shorter, with 20 bases between their ends. These data originate in a study of beta chain features in type 1 diabetes (dated by TCRdb to 2016 to 2019). Regarding the complete study: Mean age, gender distribution, total cell number and subset yield were not different between patients and healthy donors. A total of 85 million to 140 million sorted cells were examined across all samples, and a strong correlation was observed between cell number per subset and RNA yield. In the study, recently diagnosed type 1 diabetes patients and matched healthy donors were compared on the TCRB repertoires of their sorted circulating CD4+ T cell subsets. Regulatory and stem cell-like memory subsets were obtained from only 8 patients and about eight healthy donors, while naive and central memory subsets were obtained from all 30 or so donors. Study-level results and caveats: Because small numbers of individuals were included in the HLA sub-analyses, any influence of HLA type on TCRB rearrangement was left unresolved. Fewer insertions and more nucleotide deletions at VDJ recombination sites were observed in patients with type 1 diabetes, implying thymic rearrangement abnormalities. Type 1 diabetes patients showed a moderate but significant shortening of TCRB CDR3 length in all four CD4+ subsets. The naive, central memory and regulatory TCRB repertoires appeared to resemble one another more closely among patients than among healthy donors. Because cDNA rather than genomic DNA was sequenced, highly expressing activated cells could have been over-represented, although no difference in activation and CD3 levels was found between groups. Shorter templates might have been favored by PCR, but patient and control samples were amplified and corrected together, so both groups would have been affected equally by any skew.

Each donor gave one peripheral blood draw, averaging approximately 110 mL, which was collected into heparinised tubes. Naive, central memory, regulatory and stem cell-like memory CD4+ T cells were sorted on a BD FACSAria II using a panel including CD45RO, CCR7, CD25, CD127, CD95 and CD27. Purity was above 95% for every sorted population. PBMCs were isolated right away by Lymphoprep density gradient centrifugation and were stained directly, without culture. So that batch effects would be minimized, each experiment stained and sorted samples in pairs, pairing one healthy donor with one patient. All of the isolated RNA was reverse transcribed with the High Capacity cDNA Reverse Transcription Kit, so expressed TCRB transcripts were sequenced. Deep immunoSEQ sequencing was performed on naive, central memory and regulatory T cell samples, with an average of around 3.5 million total reads per sample. Sorted cells were lysed in RLT buffer, and RNA was extracted using DNase-treated RNeasy Micro or Mini kits according to cell number. Each cell subset was processed on its own to prevent cross-contamination, while patient and healthy donor samples were processed together. The immunoSEQ multiplex PCR was used to amplify TCRB sequences from cDNA, yielding 87-bp fragments that span the CDR3 region. The amplicons were sequenced using the Illumina HiSeq platform. The published analysis was carried out like this. PCR bias was computationally corrected using synthetic template baselines, reads within Hamming distance 2 were collapsed, and singletons that could not be merged were discarded. By aligning reads against IMGT, V, D and J genes, CDR3 length, and insertions or deletions at six rearrangement sites were assigned. Within each subset, clonotype counts were normalized to the number of sorted cells before true diversity and Gini coefficients were calculated with the tcR R package. The overlap coefficient, calculated on TCRB nucleotide sequences, was used to measure repertoire sharing. As a proxy for the pre-selection repertoire, out-of-frame TCRB sequences from naive cells were analyzed. Held by TCRdb, this immuneACCESS table contains in-frame sequences only and omits some clones. Under half of the omission traces to an unresolved V gene where checked; the cause of the rest is unknown. V and J calls and clone size are those listed in that table; D and trimming were worked out from the DNA. This sample gives fewer than 250,000 clones in total; around 65% of them show up just once. The ten largest clones represent 0.053% of the sample.

The chain was built from TRBV30 and TRBJ2-4; the D gene is possibly TRBD1, with 6 bases matching. The specimen was naive CD4+ T cells from blood. The sample's cell subset or site label is to be understood as: true naive CD4+ T cells. This TCR was recovered from a man aged 25-40 years in good health. The sequenced DNA: TGTGCCTGGGGCACCGGGACAATCTTGGGTCAGTACTTC. This is translated as CAWGTGTILGQYF.